Here is one T cell receptor (beta chain) with its context. V lost 3 bases and J 3 bases, leaving 14 bases between the germline ends. This CDR3 has 15 residues. From germline, CDR1 is KGHDR and CDR2 SFDVKD. In the original processing: Scientists estimated how many nucleated cells there were by amplifying reference gene primers. The repertoire was sequenced with immunoSEQ multiplex PCR; TCRdb's copy has only in-frame clones and lacks some. V and J calls plus clone size are reproduced from that table; the DNA served to infer D and trimming. The data hold about 170,000 clones, with 84% observed a single time. This sample was taken from a study of blood T cell repertoires in COVID-19. For the study at large: Italy, Spain and the United States were the sources of the convalescent and acute COVID-19 samples. T cells, B-cell-depleted T cells, or PBMCs provided the cDNA or gDNA that served as material.

The Seattle site enrolled patients during active infection and followed them longitudinally. The sample comprised peripheral blood. The chain has TRBV24-1 and TRBJ2-7; tentatively, D is TRBD2 (5 bases). The sequence was obtained from a woman older than 75 with COVID-19, enrolled during active disease. The CDR3 DNA sequence: TGTGCCACCAGTGATCCCACACGGGGAAGCTACGAGCAGTACTTC. Encoded protein: CATSDPTRGSYEQYF.